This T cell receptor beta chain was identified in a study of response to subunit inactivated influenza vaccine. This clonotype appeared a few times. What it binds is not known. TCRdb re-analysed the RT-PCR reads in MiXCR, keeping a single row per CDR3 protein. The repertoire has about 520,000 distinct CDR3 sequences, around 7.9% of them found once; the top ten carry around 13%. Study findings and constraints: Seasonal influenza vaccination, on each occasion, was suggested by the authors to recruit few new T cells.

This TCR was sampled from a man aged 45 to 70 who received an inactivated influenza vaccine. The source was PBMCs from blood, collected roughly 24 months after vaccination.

This chain's CDR3 is CATFRTSGGRSSYNEQFF. CDR3 sequence (DNA): TGCGCCACCTTCAGGACTAGCGGGGGGAGGAGCTCCTACAATGAGCAGTTCTTC. The J gene is TRBJ2-1, the V gene TRBV10-2; 14 bases line up with TRBD2. After removal of 10 bases from V and 0 bases from J, the junction contained 11 bases not matched to a gene. The CDR3 length is 18 residues. The V gene's germline CDR1 is WSHSY and CDR2 SAAADI.